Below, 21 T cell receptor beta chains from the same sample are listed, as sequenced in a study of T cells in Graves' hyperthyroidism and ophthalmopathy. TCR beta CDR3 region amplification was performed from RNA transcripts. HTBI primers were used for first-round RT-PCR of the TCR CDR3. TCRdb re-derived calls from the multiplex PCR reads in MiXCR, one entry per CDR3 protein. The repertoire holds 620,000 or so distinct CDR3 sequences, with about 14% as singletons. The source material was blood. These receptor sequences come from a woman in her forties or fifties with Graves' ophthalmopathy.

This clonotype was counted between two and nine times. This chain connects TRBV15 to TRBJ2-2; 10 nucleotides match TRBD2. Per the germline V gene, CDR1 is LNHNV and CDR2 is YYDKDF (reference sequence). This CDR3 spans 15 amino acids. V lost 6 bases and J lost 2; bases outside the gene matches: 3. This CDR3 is CATRVAGGNTGELFF. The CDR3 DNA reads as TGTGCCACCAGGGTAGCGGGAGGAAACACCGGGGAGCTGTTTTTT.

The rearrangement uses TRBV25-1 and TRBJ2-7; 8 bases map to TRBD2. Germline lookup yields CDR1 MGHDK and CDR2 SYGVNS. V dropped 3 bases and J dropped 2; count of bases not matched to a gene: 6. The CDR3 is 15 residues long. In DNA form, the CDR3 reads TGTGCCAGCAGTGAGCCGGGACTAGGGGCCTACGAGCAGTACTTC. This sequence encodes CASSEPGLGAYEQYF.

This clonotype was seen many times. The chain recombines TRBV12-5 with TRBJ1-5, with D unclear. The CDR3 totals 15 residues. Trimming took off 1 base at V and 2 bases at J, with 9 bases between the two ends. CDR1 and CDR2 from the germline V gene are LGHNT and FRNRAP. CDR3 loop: CASGLDRARNQPQHF. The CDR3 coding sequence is TGTGCTAGTGGTTTGGACCGGGCCCGCAATCAGCCCCAGCATTTT.

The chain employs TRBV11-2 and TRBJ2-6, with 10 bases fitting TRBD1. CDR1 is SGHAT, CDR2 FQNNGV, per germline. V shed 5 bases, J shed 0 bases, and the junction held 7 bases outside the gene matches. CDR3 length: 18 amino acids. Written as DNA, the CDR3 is TGTGCCAGCAGCCTCGGGACAGGGGCCTACTCTGGGGCCAACGTCCTGACTTTC. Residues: CASSLGTGAYSGANVLTF.

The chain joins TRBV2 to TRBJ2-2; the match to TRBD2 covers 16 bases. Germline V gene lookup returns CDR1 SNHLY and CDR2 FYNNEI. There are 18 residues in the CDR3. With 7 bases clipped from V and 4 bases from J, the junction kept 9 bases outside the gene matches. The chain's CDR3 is CASKPGLAGGPGTGELFF. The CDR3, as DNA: TGTGCCAGCAAGCCGGGACTAGCGGGAGGGCCAGGCACCGGGGAGCTGTTTTTT. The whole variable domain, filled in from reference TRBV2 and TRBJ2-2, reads EPEVTQTPSHQVTQMGQEVILRCVPISNHLYFYWYRQILGQKVEFLVSFYNNEISEKSEIFDDQFSVERPDGSNFTLKIRSTKLEDSAMYFCASKPGLAGGPGTGELFFGEGSRLTVL.

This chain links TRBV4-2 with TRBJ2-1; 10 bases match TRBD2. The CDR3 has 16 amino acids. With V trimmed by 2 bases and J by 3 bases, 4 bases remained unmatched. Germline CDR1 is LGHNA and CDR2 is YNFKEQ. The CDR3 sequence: CASSQLAGVSYNEQFF. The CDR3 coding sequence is TGTGCCAGCAGCCAACTAGCGGGAGTAAGCTACAATGAGCAGTTCTTC.

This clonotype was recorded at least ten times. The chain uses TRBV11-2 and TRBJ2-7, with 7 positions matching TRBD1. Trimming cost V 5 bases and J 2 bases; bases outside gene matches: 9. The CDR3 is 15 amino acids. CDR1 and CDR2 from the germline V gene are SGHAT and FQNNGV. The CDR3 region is CASSPRDSITYEQYF. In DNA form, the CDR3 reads TGTGCCAGCAGCCCCCGGGACAGTATAACCTACGAGCAGTACTTC.

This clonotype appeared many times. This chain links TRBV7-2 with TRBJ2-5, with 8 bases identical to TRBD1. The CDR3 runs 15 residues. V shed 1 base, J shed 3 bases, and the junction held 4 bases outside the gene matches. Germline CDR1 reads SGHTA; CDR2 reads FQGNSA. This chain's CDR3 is CASSLDRDRKETQYF. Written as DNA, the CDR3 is TGTGCCAGCAGCTTAGACCGGGACAGGAAAGAGACCCAGTACTTC.

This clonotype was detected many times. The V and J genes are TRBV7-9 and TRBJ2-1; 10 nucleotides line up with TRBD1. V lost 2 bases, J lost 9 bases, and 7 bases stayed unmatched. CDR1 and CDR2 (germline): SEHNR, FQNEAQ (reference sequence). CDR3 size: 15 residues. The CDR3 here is CASSLRTGGSGEQFF. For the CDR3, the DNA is TGTGCCAGCAGCTTAAGGACAGGGGGTAGTGGTGAGCAGTTCTTC.

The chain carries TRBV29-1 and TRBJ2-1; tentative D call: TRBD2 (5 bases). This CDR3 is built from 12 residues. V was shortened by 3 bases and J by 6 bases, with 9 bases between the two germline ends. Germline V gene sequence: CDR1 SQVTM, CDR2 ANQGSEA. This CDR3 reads CSVDLRGNEQFF. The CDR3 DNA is TGCAGCGTTGATTTACGGGGCAATGAGCAGTTCTTC.

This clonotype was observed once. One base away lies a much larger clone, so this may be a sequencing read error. This CDR3 is CSARVSCRSEAFF. CDR3 DNA: TGCAGTGCTAGAGTGTCGTGCAGGAGTGAAGCTTTCTTT. The chain couples TRBV20-1 to TRBJ1-1; D is undetermined. V dropped 1 base and J dropped 7 bases, with 13 bases sitting between them. The germline gives CDR1 DFQATT, CDR2 SNEGSKA (reference sequence). This CDR3 region has 13 residues.

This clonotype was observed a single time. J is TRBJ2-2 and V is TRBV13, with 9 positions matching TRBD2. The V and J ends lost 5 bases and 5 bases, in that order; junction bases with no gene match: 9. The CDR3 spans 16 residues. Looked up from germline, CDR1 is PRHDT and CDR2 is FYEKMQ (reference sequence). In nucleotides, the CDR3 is TGTGCCAGCAGCCCGGATAGCGGGAGTGGAACCGGGGAGCTGTTTTTT. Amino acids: CASSPDSGSGTGELFF.

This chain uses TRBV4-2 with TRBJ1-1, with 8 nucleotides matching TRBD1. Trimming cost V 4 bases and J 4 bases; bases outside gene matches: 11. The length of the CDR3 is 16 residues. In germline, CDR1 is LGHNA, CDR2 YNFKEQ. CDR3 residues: CASSPGPGGLGTEAFF. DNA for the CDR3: TGTGCCAGCAGCCCGGGCCCAGGGGGCTTAGGCACTGAAGCTTTCTTT.

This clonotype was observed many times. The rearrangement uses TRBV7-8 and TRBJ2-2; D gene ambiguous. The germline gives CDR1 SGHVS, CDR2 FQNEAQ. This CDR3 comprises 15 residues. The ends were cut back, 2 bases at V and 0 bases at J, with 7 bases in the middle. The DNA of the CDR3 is TGTGCCAGCAGCTTACGAAAATCGAACACCGGGGAGCTGTTTTTT. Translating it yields CASSLRKSNTGELFF.

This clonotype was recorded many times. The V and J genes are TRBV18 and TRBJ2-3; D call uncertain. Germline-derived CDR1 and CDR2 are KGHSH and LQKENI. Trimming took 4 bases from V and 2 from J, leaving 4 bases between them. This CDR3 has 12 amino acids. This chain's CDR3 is CASSHYTDTQYF. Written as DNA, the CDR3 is TGTGCCAGCTCACATTACACAGATACGCAGTATTTT. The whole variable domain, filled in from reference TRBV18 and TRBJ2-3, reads NAGVMQNPRHLVRRRGQEARLRCSPMKGHSHVYWYRQLPEEGLKFMVYLQKENIIDESGMPKERFSAEFPKEGPSILRIQQVVRGDSAAYFCASSHYTDTQYFGPGTRLTVL.

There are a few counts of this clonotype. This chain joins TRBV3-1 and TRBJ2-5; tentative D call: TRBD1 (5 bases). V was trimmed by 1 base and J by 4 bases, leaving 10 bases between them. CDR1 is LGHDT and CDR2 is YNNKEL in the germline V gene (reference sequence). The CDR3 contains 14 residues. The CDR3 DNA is TGTGCCAGCAGCCAAGGGGGCCGCCGAGAGACCCAGTACTTC. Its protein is CASSQGGRRETQYF.

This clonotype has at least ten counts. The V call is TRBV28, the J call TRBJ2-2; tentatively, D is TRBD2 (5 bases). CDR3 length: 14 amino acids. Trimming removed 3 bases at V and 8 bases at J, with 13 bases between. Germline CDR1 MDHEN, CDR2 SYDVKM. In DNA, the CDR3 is TGTGCCAGCAGTTTCGCGGGCGGCGGGGGGGAGCTGTTTTTT. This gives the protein CASSFAGGGGELFF.

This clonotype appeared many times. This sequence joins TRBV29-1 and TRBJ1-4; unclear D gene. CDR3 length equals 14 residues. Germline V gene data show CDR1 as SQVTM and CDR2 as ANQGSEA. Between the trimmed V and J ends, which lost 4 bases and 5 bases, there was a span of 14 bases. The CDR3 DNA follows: TGCAGCGTTGTTGAGGAAAAGGAGAATGAAAAACTGTTTTTT. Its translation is CSVVEEKENEKLFF.

CDR3 region: CASRPGTSGSITSYEQYF. For the CDR3, the DNA is TGTGCCAGCAGGCCCGGGACTAGCGGGAGTATTACCTCCTACGAGCAGTACTTC. The rearrangement uses TRBV27 and TRBJ2-7; 14 positions agree with TRBD2. The CDR3 consists of 18 residues. Germline V lookup: CDR1 MNHEY, CDR2 SMNVEV (reference sequence). The trim removed 6 bases at V and 0 bases at J, leaving 10 bases unmatched.

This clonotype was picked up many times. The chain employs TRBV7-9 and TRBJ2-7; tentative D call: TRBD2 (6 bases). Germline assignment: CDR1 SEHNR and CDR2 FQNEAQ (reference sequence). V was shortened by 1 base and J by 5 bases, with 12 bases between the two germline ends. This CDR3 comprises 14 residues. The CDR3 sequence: CASSLDGLAHEQYF. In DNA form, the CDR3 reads TGTGCCAGCAGCTTAGACGGGCTAGCGCACGAGCAGTACTTC.

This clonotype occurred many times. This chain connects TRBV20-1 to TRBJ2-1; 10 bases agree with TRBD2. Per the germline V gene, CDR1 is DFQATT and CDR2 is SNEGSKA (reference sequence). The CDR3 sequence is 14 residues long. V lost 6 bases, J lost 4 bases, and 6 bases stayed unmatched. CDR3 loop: CSARTSGTYNEQFF. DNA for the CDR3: TGCAGTGCAAGAACTAGCGGGACTTACAATGAGCAGTTCTTC.